The 28 T cell receptor beta chains in this list originate from one sample, sequenced in a study of blood T cell repertoires in COVID-19. This table comes from immunoSEQ multiplex PCR, and its TCRdb copy is limited to in-frame clones, with some not included. This sample yields 100,000 to 120,000 clones, of which approximately 82% are seen a single time; over 15% belongs to the top ten. Sequencing was done on a sample of peripheral blood. These receptors were collected from a woman of 80 years or more with acute or convalescent COVID-19.

V and J are TRBV18 and TRBJ2-7, with 7 bases fitting TRBD2. Germline CDR1 and CDR2: KGHSH and LQKENI. The CDR3 consists of 14 residues. J gave up 7 bases and V 2 bases, and 8 bases lay outside the gene matches. Here the CDR3 reads CASSPWASGEEQYV. The CDR3 nucleotides are TGTGCCAGCTCACCATGGGCTAGCGGTGAGGAGCAGTACGTC.

This chain uses TRBV6-5 with TRBJ1-4; 7 bases fit TRBD1. Germline CDR1 reads MNHEY; CDR2 reads SVGAGI. With V trimmed by 6 bases and J by 7 bases, 5 bases remained unmatched. This CDR3 contains 13 residues. In nucleotides, the CDR3 is TGTGCCAGCAGGACAGGGAATTCTGAAAAACTGTTTTTT. As protein: CASRTGNSEKLFF.

This chain uses TRBV7-9 with TRBJ2-5; 9 nucleotides align to TRBD2. Per the germline V gene, CDR1 is SEHNR and CDR2 is FQNEAQ (reference sequence). This CDR3 is built from 16 residues. V lost 5 bases and J lost 4; bases outside the gene matches: 11. CDR3 DNA: TGTGCCAGCAGCCCGGAGAGGTTAGCGGGAGTAGAGACCCAGTACTTC. This encodes CASSPERLAGVETQYF.

The chain has TRBV6-2 or TRBV6-3 and TRBJ2-5; 13 nucleotides match TRBD2. Germline assignment: CDR1 MNHEY and CDR2 SVGEGT. CDR3 length: 16 amino acids. V shed 3 bases, J shed 4 bases, and the junction held 5 bases outside the gene matches. CDR3 DNA: TGTGCCAGCAGTTATAACGGACTAGCGGGAGTAGAGACCCAGTACTTC. Protein: CASSYNGLAGVETQYF.

The chain recombines TRBV9 with TRBJ1-5, with D unresolved. CDR1 and CDR2 (germline): SGDLS, YYNGEE. The CDR3 runs to 13 residues. Trimming left V 4 bases short and J 5 bases short, with 10 bases between. The CDR3 is CASSIDMDQPQHF. CDR3 nucleotides: TGTGCCAGCAGCATTGACATGGATCAGCCCCAGCATTTT.

This clone was seen a few times. The rearrangement joins TRBV18 to TRBJ1-2; 9 positions match TRBD1. The CDR3 runs 15 residues. Germline V gene data show CDR1 as KGHSH and CDR2 as LQKENI. With V trimmed by 5 bases and J by 6 bases, 10 bases remained unmatched. The CDR3 loop is CASSDRDRDLNGYTF. The CDR3 bases are TGTGCCAGCTCAGACCGGGACAGGGACCTAAATGGCTACACCTTC.

This clone has a single count. The V and J genes are TRBV1 and TRBJ2-7; the table's D gene call, TRBD2, was not cross checked with the DNA. TRBV1 is reported as a pseudogene. The CDR3 length is 13 residues. CDR3 protein: CTSSPTTSYEQYV. The CDR3 bases are TGCACCAGCAGCCCAACTACATCCTACGAGCAGTACGTC.

The sample holds many counts of this clone. This chain connects TRBV11-2 to TRBJ2-7; the match to TRBD1 covers 11 bases. CDR3 length: 14 amino acids. Germline loops: CDR1 SGHAT, CDR2 FQNNGV. J lost 5 bases, V lost 1 base, and 1 base had no gene match. The CDR3 loop reads CASSLGTGGDEQYF. Written as DNA, the CDR3 is TGTGCCAGCAGCTTAGGGACAGGGGGCGACGAGCAGTACTTC. Together with reference TRBV11-2 and TRBJ2-7, the CDR3 gives the full variable domain: EAGVAQSPRYKIIEKRQSVAFWCNPISGHATLYWYQQILGQGPKLLIQFQNNGVVDDSQLPKDRFSAERLKGVDSTLKIQPAKLEDSAVYLCASSLGTGGDEQYFGPGTRLTVT.

The gene calls are TRBV28 and TRBJ1-2; D unclear. This CDR3 contains 17 residues. Germline V gene lookup returns CDR1 MDHEN and CDR2 SYDVKM. Trimming left V 1 base short and J 0 bases short, with 15 bases between. CDR3 sequence: CASSLSTPPRTNYGYTF. CDR3 in DNA: TGTGCCAGCAGTTTATCTACCCCACCCCGTACTAACTATGGCTACACCTTC.

The chain uses TRBV11-2 and TRBJ2-1, with 8 bases matching TRBD1. J lost 0 bases, V lost 1 base, and 2 bases had no gene match. From germline, CDR1 is SGHAT and CDR2 FQNNGV. The CDR3 totals 16 residues. CDR3 bases: TGTGCCAGCAGCTTAGGACAGGGGAGCTCCTACAATGAGCAGTTCTTC. Translated, it gives CASSLGQGSSYNEQFF.

The chain employs TRBV19 and TRBJ2-2, with 9 bases fitting TRBD1. Germline-derived CDR1 and CDR2 are LNHDA and SQIVND (reference sequence). Trimming removed 5 bases from V and 0 bases from J; junction bases left unmatched: 7. The CDR3 runs 17 residues. The CDR3 spells CASSPRGQGTNTGELFF. The CDR3 bases are TGTGCCAGTAGTCCCAGGGGACAGGGAACGAACACCGGGGAGCTGTTTTTT.

The chain combines TRBV3-1 (or the pseudogene TRBV3-2) with TRBJ1-5, with D possibly matching TRBD1 (6 bases). The CDR3 totals 12 residues. V shed 9 bases and J shed 3 bases, with 9 bases lying between them. Germline V gene data show CDR1 as LGHDT and CDR2 as YNNKEL (reference sequence). The CDR3 region is CASGQLNQPQHF. DNA for the CDR3: TGTGCCAGTGGACAGCTCAATCAGCCCCAGCATTTT.

The chain recombines TRBV4-1 with TRBJ2-2; D is unclear. The ends were cut back, 1 base at V and 3 bases at J, with 6 bases in the middle. Germline-derived CDR1 and CDR2 are MGHRA and YSYEKL. The CDR3 has 14 residues. CDR3 sequence: CASSQGRDTGELFF. Here the CDR3 DNA reads TGCGCCAGCAGCCAAGGACGGGACACCGGGGAGCTGTTTTTT.

This chain links TRBV5-1 with TRBJ2-6; 9 nucleotides match TRBD1. Germline V gene lookup returns CDR1 SGHRS and CDR2 YFSETQ. The CDR3 spans 18 residues. The V and J ends lost 6 bases and 3 bases, in that order; junction bases with no gene match: 13. The CDR3 bases are TGCGCCAGCACAGCTGAGACAGGGGGATTTGGTGGGGCCAACGTCCTGACTTTC. It specifies CASTAETGGFGGANVLTF.

This chain joins TRBV7-6 and TRBJ2-1; D is ambiguous. Trimming stripped 5 bases from V and 8 bases from J, with 7 bases between. Germline V gene lookup returns CDR1 SGHVS and CDR2 FNYEAQ. The CDR3 spans 11 residues. CDR3 region: CASSQYDEQFF. For the CDR3, the DNA is TGTGCCAGCAGCCAGTACGATGAGCAGTTCTTC.

This chain links TRBV21-1 with TRBJ2-5; the D call TRBD2 from the table was never checked on the DNA. TRBV21-1 is recorded as a pseudogene. This CDR3 is 16 amino acids long. CDR3 DNA sequence: TGTGCCAGCAGCAAAGTTCGTTCCAGCCTGAGGGAGACCCAGTACTTC. Amino acid sequence: CASSKVRSSLRETQYF.

This chain uses TRBV6-5 with TRBJ2-1; TRBD1 matches at 11 bases. Germline V gives CDR1 MNHEY, CDR2 SVGAGI. This CDR3 is 15 amino acids long. The junction had 6 bases not matched to a gene; V was cut back by 3 bases and J by 8 bases. CDR3 DNA: TGTGCCAGCAGTTATCGGGACAGGGGGATATATGAGCAGTTCTTC. Protein: CASSYRDRGIYEQFF.

V gene TRBV30 combines with J gene TRBJ2-3; D may be TRBD1 (6 bases). The CDR3 length is 11 residues. The germline gives CDR1 GTSNPN, CDR2 SVGIG (reference sequence). V lost 5 bases to trimming and J lost 10 bases, with 13 bases between them. The CDR3 DNA sequence: TGTGCCTGGCTTAACAGGGCGTCGCAGTATTTT. The encoded protein is CAWLNRASQYF.

This rearrangement joins TRBV5-1 to TRBJ1-4, with 10 bases identical to TRBD1. After removal of 2 bases from V and 2 bases from J, the junction contained 3 bases not matched to a gene. The CDR3 runs to 16 residues. CDR1 SGHRS and CDR2 YFSETQ come from the germline V gene. The CDR3 coding sequence is TGCGCCAGCAGCTTAGGACAGGGGGTTACTAATGAAAAACTGTTTTTT. The encoded protein is CASSLGQGVTNEKLFF.

The chain recombines TRBV5-6 with TRBJ1-1; D remains unclear. The CDR3 runs 14 residues. Trimming shortened V by 0 bases and J by 5 bases, and 11 bases separated the two germline ends. The germline V gene has CDR1 SGHDT and CDR2 YYEEEE. CDR3 DNA: TGTGCCAGCAGCTTGGGGGCAGGTGAGACTGAAGCTTTCTTT. Amino acid sequence: CASSLGAGETEAFF.

The V call is TRBV5-1, the J call TRBJ2-6; no reliable D call. The CDR3 loop spans 18 amino acids. Germline CDR1 and CDR2: SGHRS and YFSETQ. The V gene lost 0 bases and the J gene lost 0 bases, with 13 bases spanning the gap. Here the CDR3 reads CASSLGLTSSSGANVLTF. The CDR3 coding sequence is TGCGCCAGCAGCTTGGGTCTTACGTCGAGCTCTGGGGCCAACGTCCTGACTTTC.

The V and J genes are TRBV6-2 or TRBV6-3 and TRBJ2-7; D possibly corresponds to TRBD1 (6 bases). The germline V gene encodes CDR1 MNHEY and CDR2 SVGEGT. CDR3 length: 16 amino acids. Trimming took off 2 bases at V and 3 bases at J, with 17 bases between the two ends. The CDR3 sequence is CASSYPGAASHYEQYV. In nucleotides, the CDR3 is TGTGCCAGCAGTTACCCAGGGGCTGCCAGCCACTACGAGCAGTACGTC.

This clone was counted a few times. The rearrangement links TRBV5-5 to TRBJ2-5; D unclear. The ends were cut back, 1 base at V and 4 bases at J, with 8 bases in the middle. CDR1 is SGHKS, CDR2 YYEKEE, per germline (reference sequence). The CDR3 contains 13 residues. The CDR3 here is CASSLTVRETQYF. The DNA for the CDR3 is TGTGCCAGCAGCTTGACGGTGAGAGAGACCCAGTACTTC.

J is TRBJ2-3 and V is TRBV5-1; possibly TRBD1 for D (6 bases). The CDR3 sequence is 15 residues long. Per germline, CDR1 SGHRS and CDR2 YFSETQ. The V and J ends lost 2 bases and 6 bases respectively, with 16 bases between them. CDR3: CASSFGQPPRDTQYF. The CDR3 DNA follows: TGCGCCAGCAGCTTTGGACAGCCACCACGGGATACGCAGTATTTT.

The chain carries TRBV7-8 and TRBJ2-2; no definite D call. This CDR3 has 15 amino acids. Trimming took off 5 bases at V and 4 bases at J, with 14 bases between the two ends. Germline assignment: CDR1 SGHVS and CDR2 FQNEAQ. The CDR3: CASSTSQVRTGELFF. The DNA for the CDR3 is TGTGCCAGCAGCACCTCTCAGGTTCGCACCGGGGAGCTGTTTTTT. Based on the CDR3 plus reference TRBV7-8 and TRBJ2-2, the full variable domain is GAGVSQSPRYKVAKRGQDVALRCDPISGHVSLFWYQQALGQGPEFLTYFQNEAQLDKSGLPSDRFFAERPEGSVSTLKIQRTQQEDSAVYLCASSTSQVRTGELFFGEGSRLTVL.

In this sample, this clone turned up a few times. The CDR3 reads CSVEGGVHGYTF. The CDR3 DNA reads as TGCAGCGTTGAGGGCGGGGTTCACGGCTACACCTTC. The V and J genes are TRBV29-1 and TRBJ1-2; D uncertain. This CDR3 is built from 12 residues. CDR1 is SQVTM and CDR2 is ANQGSEA in the germline V gene. V lost 3 bases and J lost 8, with 13 bases in between.

This chain uses TRBV10-3 with TRBJ1-2; 9 positions match TRBD1. J gave up 6 bases and V 2 bases, and 7 bases lay outside the gene matches. Germline values: CDR1 ENHRY, CDR2 SYGVKD. The CDR3 extends over 15 amino acids. The CDR3 spells CAISEKGQGADGYTF. In nucleotides, the CDR3 is TGTGCCATCAGTGAGAAGGGACAGGGCGCGGATGGCTACACCTTC.

The chain carries TRBV20-1 and TRBJ1-4; a possible D gene is TRBD1 (6 bases). The V and J ends lost 3 bases and 8 bases respectively, with 10 bases between them. The CDR3 has 12 amino acids. CDR1 is DFQATT and CDR2 is SNEGSKA in the germline V gene (reference sequence). This CDR3 is CSASDQGEKLFF. The CDR3, as DNA: TGCAGTGCTAGTGATCAGGGGGAAAAACTGTTTTTT.